This is a list of T cell receptor beta chains from one sample in a study of shared T cell receptors in the human thymus. The table came from immunoSEQ multiplex PCR; TCRdb's copy has only in-frame clones and leaves some out. The sample includes hundreds of thousands of clones, more than 70% seen only once; the top ten take 0.0094%. The data were also submitted as part of a second study, on human thymus T cells.

The sequenced sample was thymocytes. These receptors all come from a boy under two years old with a congenital heart defect. CDR3s include the opening cysteine and the closing phenylalanine or tryptophan. Clone sizes are given selectively: once, few, many, or a class where the clone is expanded.

clone size | J gene | V gene | CDR3 protein
. | TRBJ2-1 | TRBV10-2 | CASSNFGVAASYNEQFF
. | TRBJ1-3 | TRBV28 | CASSPWAYSGNTIYF
. | TRBJ1-5 | TRBV6-1 | CASSEALECRGSQPQHF
. | TRBJ1-3 | TRBV6-5 | CASQTGLSSGNTIYF
. | TRBJ2-3 | TRBV11-2 | CASSLVLAGPVSDTQYF
. | TRBJ1-5 | TRBV10-3 | CAISEEPGRSQPQHF
. | TRBJ2-1 | TRBV11-2 | CASSERQTFSNEQFF
once | TRBJ2-7 | TRBV2 | CASNGGGAREQYF
. | TRBJ2-2 | TRBV12-5 | CASGLGDRFNTGELFF
. | TRBJ2-2 | TRBV5-4 | CASSLVLGTNTGELFF
. | TRBJ2-3 | TRBV5-1 | CASRKDREWDTQYF
. | TRBJ2-1 | TRBV28 | CASSHGTSGGRSYNEQFF
. | TRBJ2-7 | TRBV14 | CASSQNPGESYEQYF
. | TRBJ1-2 | TRBV29-1 | CSVDIGGGGYGYTF
. | TRBJ1-2 | TRBV28 | CASSQYRGPTNYGYTF
. | TRBJ2-1 | TRBV5-1 | CASSLEDGGGAFPEQFF
once | TRBJ2-7 | TRBV5-6 | CASSCRPSAPSSYEQYF
. | TRBJ1-1 | TRBV29-1 | CSVGGVNTEAFF
. | TRBJ2-2 | TRBV7-2 | CASSLASGTKGSNGELFF
few | TRBJ1-3 | TRBV5-8 | CASSSGLSGNTIYF
. | TRBJ2-7 | TRBV28 | CASSLAGGPHEQYF
. | TRBJ1-1 | TRBV6-6 | CASSASYWVNTEAFF
. | TRBJ2-1 | TRBV5-4 | CASSWSPTTSGRSHNEQFF
. | TRBJ2-6 | TRBV4-1 | CASSGAGSHSGANVLTF